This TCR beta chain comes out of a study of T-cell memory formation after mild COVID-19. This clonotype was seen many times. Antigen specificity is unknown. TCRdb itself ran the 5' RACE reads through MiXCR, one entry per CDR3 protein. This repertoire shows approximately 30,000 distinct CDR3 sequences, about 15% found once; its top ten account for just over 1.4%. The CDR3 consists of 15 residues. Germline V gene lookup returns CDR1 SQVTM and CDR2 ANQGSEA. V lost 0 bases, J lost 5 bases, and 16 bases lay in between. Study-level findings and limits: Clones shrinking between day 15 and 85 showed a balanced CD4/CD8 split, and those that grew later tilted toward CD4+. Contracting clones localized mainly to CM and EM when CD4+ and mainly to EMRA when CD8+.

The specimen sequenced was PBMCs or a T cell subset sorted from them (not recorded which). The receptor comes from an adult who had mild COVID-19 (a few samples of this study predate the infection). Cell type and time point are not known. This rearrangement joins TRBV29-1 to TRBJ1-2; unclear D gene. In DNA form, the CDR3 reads TGCAGCGTTGAAGATGGTCTGAGGCGGCCTTATGGCTACACCTTC. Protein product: CSVEDGLRRPYGYTF.